This T cell receptor (beta chain) originates from a study of CXCR3-negative and CXCR3-positive naive CD8 T cells. Study-wide context: Approximately 140 million TRB reads were obtained in total, which works out to about 1.5 +/- 0.3 million per library.

Libraries were UMI-labeled 5' RACE TRB cDNA. TCRdb reprocessed the 5' RACE reads, keeping one entry per CDR3 protein, no DNA. The table lists more than 45,000 distinct CDR3 sequences. General study results and limits: Similar levels of surface CD5 were seen between naive subsets; TCR strength was inferred from TRB CDR3 properties. Whereas memory cells differed, naive CXCR3-negative and CXCR3-positive cells shared similar TRBV-TRBJ usage. Both of the naive subsets showed about the same high diversity, but memory CD8+ cells had much less.

Judged by frequency, this clonotype is medium-sized (0.01 to 0.1%). What it recognizes is unknown. The sequence was obtained from a human donor in good health. Some clones in this sample may be carry-over from other donors' samples. The sequenced sample was memory CD8+ T cells from blood.

The CDR3 region is CASSLGLAGSHEQFF. The chain uses TRBV3-1 and TRBJ2-1; TCRdb reports TRBD2, a call that lacks DNA to check it against. The CDR3 is made up of 15 amino acids. Germline lookup yields CDR1 LGHDT and CDR2 YNNKEL (reference sequence).